This paragraph covers one T cell receptor (beta chain) sequence. TCRdb's copy holds only in-frame clones and misses some; the assay was immunoSEQ multiplex PCR. The sample carries under 300,000 clones, around 88% recorded once. These data are taken from a study of blood T cell repertoires in COVID-19. Overall study: T cells, B-cell-depleted T cells, or PBMCs provided the cDNA or gDNA that served as material.

Germline lookup yields CDR1 GTSNPN and CDR2 SVGIG (reference sequence). The CDR3 has 14 residues. V gave up 5 bases and J gave up 5 bases; unmatched junction bases: 9. The TCR originated in a woman in her 70s with COVID-19, enrolled during active disease. V usage is TRBV30 and J usage is TRBJ2-3; 8 positions match TRBD2. Input material: peripheral blood. CDR3 protein: CAWSLGGAGDTQYF. DNA for the CDR3: TGTGCCTGGTCCCTCGGGGGGGCAGGAGATACGCAGTATTTT. Combining the CDR3 with reference TRBV30 and TRBJ2-3 gives the whole variable domain SQTIHQWPATLVQPVGSPLSLECTVEGTSNPNLYWYRQAAGRGLQLLFYSVGIGQISSEVPQNLSASRPQDRQFILSSKKLLLSDSGFYLCAWSLGGAGDTQYFGPGTRLTVL.